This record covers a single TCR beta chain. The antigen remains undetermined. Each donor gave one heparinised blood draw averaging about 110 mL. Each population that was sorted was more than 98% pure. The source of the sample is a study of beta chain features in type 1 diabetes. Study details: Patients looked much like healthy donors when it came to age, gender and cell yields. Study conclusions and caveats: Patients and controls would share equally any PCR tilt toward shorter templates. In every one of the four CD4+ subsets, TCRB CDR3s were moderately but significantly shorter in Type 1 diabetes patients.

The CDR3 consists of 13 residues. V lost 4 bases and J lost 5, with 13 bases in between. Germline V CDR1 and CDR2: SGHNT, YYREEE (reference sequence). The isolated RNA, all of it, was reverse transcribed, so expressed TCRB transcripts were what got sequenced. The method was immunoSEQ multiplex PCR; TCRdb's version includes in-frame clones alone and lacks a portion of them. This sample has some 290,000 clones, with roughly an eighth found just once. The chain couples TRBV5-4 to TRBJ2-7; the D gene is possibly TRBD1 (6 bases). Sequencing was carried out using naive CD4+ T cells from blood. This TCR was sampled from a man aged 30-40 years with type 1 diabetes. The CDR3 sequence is CASSPRDIDEQYF. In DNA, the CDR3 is TGTGCCAGCAGCCCCCGGGACATTGACGAGCAGTACTTC. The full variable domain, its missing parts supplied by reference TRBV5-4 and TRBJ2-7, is ETGVTQSPTHLIKTRGQQVTLRCSSQSGHNTVSWYQQALGQGPQFIFQYYREEENGRGNFPPRFSGLQFPNYSSELNVNALELDDSALYLCASSPRDIDEQYFGPGTRLTVT.